What follows are 7 T cell receptor beta chains derived from one specimen sequenced in a study of cytomegalovirus exposure and HLA in healthy donors (dated by TCRdb to 2017 to 2019). Libraries were built with the immunoSEQ multiplex PCR assay. For the multiplex PCR, a mixture combining 60 forward primers for TCR Vbeta segments and 13 reverse primers for TCR Jbeta segments was used. TCRdb carries this immuneACCESS record with in-frame sequences only. Its versions omit some clonotypes, under half of them owing to an unresolved V gene in the studies checked, with the rest unexplained. In all, the sample holds 57,000 or so clones, and around 75% of those were seen once. The ten largest clones add up to approximately 50% of the sample. The sequenced sample was PBMCs. The receptors come from a middle-aged man in good health and CMV-seropositive.

The chain couples TRBV27 to TRBJ2-7, with 14 positions matching TRBD2. J gave up 5 bases and V 4 bases, and 1 base lay outside the gene matches. The CDR3 runs to 14 residues. CDR1 is MNHEY and CDR2 is SMNVEV in the germline V gene (reference sequence). The CDR3 here is CASSWTSGRNEQYF. The CDR3 DNA sequence: TGTGCCAGCAGTTGGACTAGCGGGAGGAACGAGCAGTACTTC.

This clone has just a few counts. The rearrangement uses TRBV30 and TRBJ2-3; weak D call: TRBD1 (6 bases). Germline V gene lookup returns CDR1 GTSNPN and CDR2 SVGIG (reference sequence). V was trimmed by 4 bases and J by 3 bases, leaving 8 bases between them. There are 12 residues in the CDR3. CDR3 sequence reads: CAWTQGTDTQYF. CDR3 coding DNA: TGTGCCTGGACCCAGGGGACAGATACGCAGTATTTT.

The chain uses TRBV5-4 and TRBJ2-5; 7 nucleotides line up with TRBD2. This CDR3 comprises 15 residues. CDR1 is SGHNT and CDR2 is YYREEE in the germline V gene (reference sequence). V dropped 6 bases and J dropped 2; count of bases not matched to a gene: 10. Written as DNA, the CDR3 is TGTGCCAGCACCGCCCGCCCGGGACTACAAGAGACCCAGTACTTC. Translating gives CASTARPGLQETQYF.

The J gene is TRBJ2-3, the V gene TRBV13; weak D call: TRBD2 (6 bases). Germline CDR1 reads PRHDT; CDR2 reads FYEKMQ (reference sequence). Trimming left V 4 bases short and J 7 bases short, with 9 bases between. The CDR3 spans 12 residues. The CDR3 DNA sequence: TGTGCCAGCAGCTCGGGACTTAATACGCAGTATTTT. As protein: CASSSGLNTQYF.

The chain recombines TRBV7-9 with TRBJ2-1, with 10 positions matching TRBD1. Losses at the gene ends were 1 base for V and 7 bases for J; bases not matched to a gene: 1. From germline, CDR1 is SEHNR and CDR2 FQNEAQ (reference sequence). The CDR3 covers 14 residues. The CDR3 DNA is TGTGCCAGCAGCTTAGGGGGACAGGGGAATGAGCAGTTCTTC. It yields the protein CASSLGGQGNEQFF.

J is TRBJ2-7 and V is TRBV4-1, with D possibly TRBD2 on 5 matching bases. V shed 1 base and J shed 2 bases, with 15 bases lying between them. CDR3 length: 16 residues. Germline values: CDR1 MGHRA, CDR2 YSYEKL. The CDR3 nucleotides read TGCGCCAGCAGCCAAGCCTTCCGAGGGAACACCTACGAGCAGTACTTC. It yields the protein CASSQAFRGNTYEQYF.

The rearrangement joins TRBV27 to TRBJ2-4; D perhaps matches TRBD1 (6 bases). V lost 7 bases and J 8 bases, leaving 15 bases between the germline ends. Germline loops: CDR1 MNHEY, CDR2 SMNVEV (reference sequence). This CDR3 spans 13 amino acids. The CDR3 DNA is TGTGCCAGCAATTCGGGTTCAGGGGACATTCAGTACTTC. Protein product: CASNSGSGDIQYF.